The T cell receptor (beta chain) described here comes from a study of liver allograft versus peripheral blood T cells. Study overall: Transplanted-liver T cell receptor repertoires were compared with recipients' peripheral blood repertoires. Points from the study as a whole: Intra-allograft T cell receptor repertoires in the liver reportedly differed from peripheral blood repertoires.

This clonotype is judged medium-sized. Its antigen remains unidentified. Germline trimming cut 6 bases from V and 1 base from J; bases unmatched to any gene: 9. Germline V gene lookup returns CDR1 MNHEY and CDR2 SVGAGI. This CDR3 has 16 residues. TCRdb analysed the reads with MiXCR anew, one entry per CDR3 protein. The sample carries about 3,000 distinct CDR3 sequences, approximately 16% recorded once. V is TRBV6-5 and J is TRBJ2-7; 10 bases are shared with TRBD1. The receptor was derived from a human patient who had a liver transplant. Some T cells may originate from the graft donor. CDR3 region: CASSGGPGQGSYEQYF. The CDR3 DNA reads TGTGCCAGCAGCGGCGGACCGGGACAGGGGTCCTACGAGCAGTACTTC.